This entry lists 25 T cell receptor beta chains sequenced from one sample in a study of response to subunit inactivated influenza vaccine. One entry per CDR3 protein results from TCRdb running MiXCR on the RT-PCR reads. Of around 850,000 distinct CDR3 sequences listed, 18% were seen once; the top ten hold roughly 10%. Sequencing used PBMCs from blood, obtained roughly 5 days after vaccination. These receptors all stem from a man aged 50-59 years who received an inactivated influenza vaccine.

This clonotype was seen a handful of times. The chain has TRBV12-3 or TRBV12-4 and TRBJ1-3; D may be TRBD1 (5 bases). Trimming stripped 3 bases from V and 1 base from J, with 16 bases between. The CDR3 is 17 residues long. DNA for the CDR3: TGTGCCAGCAGTTTGTTTCTGAGGGGCCTTTCTGGAAACACCATATATTTT. It translates to CASSLFLRGLSGNTIYF.

This clonotype was detected ten times or more. The CDR3 loop reads CSARDLGGSYNEQFF. In nucleotides, the CDR3 is TGCAGTGCTAGAGACCTCGGTGGATCCTACAATGAGCAGTTCTTC. The rearrangement joins TRBV20-1 to TRBJ2-1, with no clear D. V dropped 0 bases and J dropped 1 base, with 10 bases sitting between them. The CDR3 spans 15 residues. Germline V gene data show CDR1 as DFQATT and CDR2 as SNEGSKA (reference sequence).

In this sample, this clonotype turned up a few times. This chain joins TRBV4-3 and TRBJ1-5; a possible D gene is TRBD1 (5 bases). The CDR3 loop spans 16 amino acids. The germline V gene has CDR1 LGHNA and CDR2 YSLEER. Trimming removed 0 bases at V and 4 bases at J, with 13 bases between. This chain's CDR3 is CASSQDWTFGNQPQHF. Written as DNA, the CDR3 is TGCGCCAGCAGCCAAGATTGGACATTCGGGAATCAGCCCCAGCATTTT.

The chain employs TRBV10-3 and TRBJ2-2; perhaps D is TRBD1 or TRBD2 (5 bases each). The CDR3 consists of 15 residues. In germline, CDR1 is ENHRY, CDR2 SYGVKD. V was trimmed by 2 bases and J by 2 bases, leaving 9 bases between them. The CDR3 nucleotides are TGTGCCATCAGTGAGCTCGGGGCCAACACCGGGGAGCTGTTTTTT. Protein product: CAISELGANTGELFF.

V and J are TRBV7-9 and TRBJ2-5; 11 positions agree with TRBD2. Germline V gene lookup returns CDR1 SEHNR and CDR2 FQNEAQ (reference sequence). V dropped 4 bases and J dropped 5; count of bases not matched to a gene: 12. The CDR3 is 17 amino acids. The CDR3 region is CASSSSRTSGGYETQYF. CDR3 nucleotides: TGTGCCAGCAGCTCGAGCAGAACTAGCGGGGGTTATGAGACCCAGTACTTC.

The chain's CDR3 is CASSYKRTAGGRQETQYF. CDR3 nucleotide sequence: TGTGCCAGCAGTTACAAACGGACAGCGGGAGGCCGACAAGAGACCCAGTACTTC. The gene calls are TRBV6-2 or TRBV6-3 and TRBJ2-5, with TRBD2 identical over 9 bases. Trimming took 2 bases from V and 2 from J; bases not matched to a gene: 12. CDR3 size: 18 residues. Germline V gives CDR1 MNHEY, CDR2 SVGEGT.

The chain has TRBV7-2 and TRBJ1-5; D gene ambiguous. Per the germline V gene, CDR1 is SGHTA and CDR2 is FQGNSA. The germline V and J ends were trimmed by 1 base and 8 bases, with 9 bases remaining between them. The CDR3 runs 13 residues. The CDR3 bases are TGTGCCAGCAGCTTAGATCCCATGGAGCCCCAGCATTTT. It codes for CASSLDPMEPQHF. Drawing the rest from reference TRBV7-2 and TRBJ1-5, the complete variable domain is GAGVSQSPSNKVTEKGKDVELRCDPISGHTALYWYRQSLGQGLEFLIYFQGNSAPDKSGLPSDRFSAERTGGSVSTLTIQRTQQEDSAVYLCASSLDPMEPQHFGDGTRLSIL.

This clonotype appeared a few times. The chain is built from TRBV4-1 and TRBJ1-4; D may be TRBD1 (6 bases). With 3 bases removed from V and 7 bases from J, the gap between germline ends came to 18 bases. The CDR3 consists of 16 residues. Per germline, CDR1 MGHRA and CDR2 YSYEKL. Here the CDR3 reads CASSQTVQGGSEKLFF. CDR3 DNA sequence: TGCGCCAGCAGCCAGACTGTACAGGGCGGAAGTGAAAAACTGTTTTTT.

This clonotype was seen only a few times. This chain joins TRBV20-1 and TRBJ1-6; tentatively, D is TRBD1 (6 bases). This CDR3 is built from 14 residues. The ends were cut back, 2 bases at V and 10 bases at J, with 15 bases in the middle. Germline-derived CDR1 and CDR2 are DFQATT and SNEGSKA (reference sequence). As DNA, the CDR3 is TGCAGTGCTAGATCCCCGGACAGAGGGTCACCCCTCCACTTT. This encodes CSARSPDRGSPLHF.

The CDR3 DNA reads TGTGCCAGCAGTCCGGGACAGTCAAACGAGCAGTACTTC. It yields the protein CASSPGQSNEQYF. The chain recombines TRBV11-3 with TRBJ2-7, with 7 bases that match TRBD1. Germline loops: CDR1 SGHNT, CDR2 YENEEA. With V trimmed by 6 bases and J by 5 bases, 7 bases remained unmatched. The CDR3 runs 13 residues.

This chain joins TRBV12-3 or TRBV12-4 and TRBJ2-3; D remains ambiguous. The CDR3 length is 17 residues. V was shortened by 4 bases and J by 0 bases, with 17 bases between the two germline ends. In nucleotides, the CDR3 is TGTGCCAGCAGTTCCCCCCAGCAGACGACTAGCACAGATACGCAGTATTTT. It encodes CASSSPQQTTSTDTQYF.

Many counts were recorded for this clonotype. This chain uses TRBV12-3 or TRBV12-4 with TRBJ2-5; TRBD1 matches at 12 bases. V shed 5 bases and J 5 bases; nucleotides not matched to a gene: 6. The CDR3 has 15 residues. The CDR3 protein is CASSPWDRGLETQYF. CDR3 coding DNA: TGTGCCAGCAGTCCTTGGGACAGGGGGCTGGAGACCCAGTACTTC.

The chain employs TRBV20-1 and TRBJ1-2; TRBD1 aligns across 7 bases. Unmatched junction bases numbered 6, after V lost 1 base and J lost 7 bases. The CDR3 is 13 amino acids. The V gene's germline CDR1 is DFQATT and CDR2 SNEGSKA (reference sequence). CDR3 region: CSARVTGVFGYTF. The CDR3 region has the DNA TGCAGTGCTAGAGTCACAGGGGTTTTTGGCTACACCTTC.

Comment on this clonotype: The junction does not match germline at one end; this may be a read error. This rearrangement joins TRBV28 to TRBJ2-7, with a tentative D call TRBD2 (5 bases). This CDR3 contains 14 residues. Germline values: CDR1 MDHEN, CDR2 SYDVKM. DNA of the CDR3: TGTACCAGCAGTTTAGGTGGGAGCTCCTACGAGCAGTACTTC. It yields the protein CTSSLGGSSYEQYF.

This clonotype came up a few times. J is TRBJ2-7 and V is TRBV20-1; possible D gene TRBD2, 6 bases. The CDR3 totals 14 residues. The germline CDR1 and CDR2 sequences are DFQATT and SNEGSKA (reference sequence). With 1 base removed from V and 5 bases from J, the gap between germline ends came to 15 bases. The CDR3 nucleotides are TGCAGTGCTAGAGGTCACGGGAGTCTGAACGAGCAGTACTTC. Residues: CSARGHGSLNEQYF.

This clonotype was seen only a few times. Here the CDR3 reads CAWSVPGGQPQHF. Here the CDR3 DNA reads TGTGCCTGGAGTGTCCCAGGGGGCCAGCCCCAGCATTTT. The chain combines TRBV30 with TRBJ1-5; TRBD1 matches 8 bases. V shed 0 bases, J shed 7 bases, and the junction held 2 bases outside the gene matches. The V gene's germline CDR1 is GTSNPN and CDR2 SVGIG (reference sequence). The CDR3 is made up of 13 amino acids.

This clonotype was observed a few times. This chain connects TRBV27 to TRBJ1-1; D is unclear. Germline V CDR1 and CDR2: MNHEY, SMNVEV (reference sequence). Trimming pared 4 bases from V and 4 bases from J, leaving 13 bases between. CDR3 length: 14 residues. Written as DNA, the CDR3 is TGTGCCAGCAGTTCGAGGGATAAAGGCACTGAAGCTTTCTTT. It is translated as CASSSRDKGTEAFF.

The CDR3 protein is CASSAGHLDTEAFF. The CDR3 nucleotides read TGTGCCAGCAGCGCAGGACATCTGGACACTGAAGCTTTCTTT. V usage is TRBV9 and J usage is TRBJ1-1; D perhaps matches TRBD1 (5 bases). Trimming pared 3 bases from V and 3 bases from J, leaving 12 bases between. CDR1 and CDR2 from the germline V gene are SGDLS and YYNGEE. The CDR3 covers 14 residues.

This clonotype was counted between two and nine times. This chain uses TRBV5-1 with TRBJ2-1; 7 bases match TRBD2. Trimming at V came to 1 base and at J to 4 bases, leaving 2 bases not matched to a gene. Germline loops: CDR1 SGHRS, CDR2 YFSETQ. CDR3 length: 14 residues. The CDR3 DNA reads TGCGCCAGCAGCTTGCGGCGGGGGTACAATGAGCAGTTCTTC. It yields the protein CASSLRRGYNEQFF.

This clonotype appeared many times. As DNA, the CDR3 is TGTGCCAGCAGCCTGGGGCTAGTAGACTCCTACGAGCAGTACTTC. It is translated as CASSLGLVDSYEQYF. The chain links TRBV7-2 to TRBJ2-7; possibly TRBD1 for D (5 bases). The CDR3 covers 15 residues. The germline V gene has CDR1 SGHTA and CDR2 FQGNSA. The germline V and J ends were trimmed by 5 bases and 0 bases, with 14 bases remaining between them. The full variable domain, with the rest looked up from reference TRBV7-2 and TRBJ2-7, is GAGVSQSPSNKVTEKGKDVELRCDPISGHTALYWYRQSLGQGLEFLIYFQGNSAPDKSGLPSDRFSAERTGGSVSTLTIQRTQQEDSAVYLCASSLGLVDSYEQYFGPGTRLTVT.

J is TRBJ2-1 and V is TRBV29-1; D perhaps matches TRBD1 (6 bases). Germline-derived CDR1 and CDR2 are SQVTM and ANQGSEA. Trimming left V 7 bases short and J 10 bases short, with 14 bases between. The CDR3 runs 11 residues. The DNA of the CDR3 is TGCAGCGGGGTGAGGGGGAACGAGCAGTTCTTC. Translated: CSGVRGNEQFF.

The CDR3, as DNA: TGTGCCACCAGCGAAGGAAGAAGCACAGATACGCAGTATTTT. It is translated as CATSEGRSTDTQYF. The J gene is TRBJ2-3, the V gene TRBV24-1, with D hard to call. The CDR3 has 14 amino acids. V was shortened by 7 bases and J by 0 bases, with 10 bases between the two germline ends. The germline V gene has CDR1 KGHDR and CDR2 SFDVKD.

This clonotype was counted a few times. The chain recombines TRBV10-3 with TRBJ1-3; D is ambiguous. Germline values: CDR1 ENHRY, CDR2 SYGVKD. The CDR3 consists of 14 residues. The V end was cut by 10 bases, the J end by 0 bases, with 13 bases between. The chain's CDR3 is CASGGHLSGNTIYF. In DNA form, the CDR3 reads TGTGCCAGTGGTGGGCATCTCTCTGGAAACACCATATATTTT.

The chain has TRBV5-1 and TRBJ2-1; D tentatively fits TRBD1 or TRBD2 (5 bases each). Trimming cost V 5 bases and J 8 bases, with 20 bases left between them. Germline lookup yields CDR1 SGHRS and CDR2 YFSETQ. CDR3 length: 15 residues. The CDR3 DNA follows: TGCGCCAGCAGTCCACCTTCAGCGGTAGGGGATGAGCAGTTCTTC. Translated: CASSPPSAVGDEQFF.

V gene TRBV18 combines with J gene TRBJ2-1; 8 positions agree with TRBD1. In germline, CDR1 is KGHSH, CDR2 LQKENI. Trimming at V came to 3 bases and at J to 1 base, leaving 8 bases not matched to a gene. The CDR3 sequence is 17 residues long. The CDR3 reads CASSPNRQGSSYNEQFF. CDR3 bases: TGTGCCAGCTCACCCAACCGACAGGGGTCGTCCTACAATGAGCAGTTCTTC.